This record concerns one T cell receptor beta chain sequence. The entry originates in a study of blood T cell repertoires in COVID-19. Adults between about 18 and 89 years of age took part from under 25 US areas. This CDR3 comprises 18 residues. Germline V CDR1 and CDR2: SGHRS, YFSETQ. V trimming: 0 bases; J trimming: 7 bases; junction bases outside the gene matches: 14. As handled by the study authors: Using reference gene primer amplification, nucleated cell counts were estimated. The method was immunoSEQ multiplex PCR; TCRdb's version includes in-frame clones alone and lacks a portion of them. The V and J calls and clone size were taken over from that table, and D and trimming were inferred from the DNA. The table has around 130,000 clones, 86% seen once.

Sequenced material: PBMCs or T cells enriched from blood (not recorded which). The TCR was taken from a woman between 45 and 65 years old who had recovered from COVID-19. V is TRBV5-1 and J is TRBJ2-4; 9 bases are a match to TRBD1. CDR3 coding DNA: TGCGCCAGCAGCTTGGAAGGTTCCGGTGGGACAGGGAGTAACATTCAGTACTTC. Encoded protein: CASSLEGSGGTGSNIQYF.